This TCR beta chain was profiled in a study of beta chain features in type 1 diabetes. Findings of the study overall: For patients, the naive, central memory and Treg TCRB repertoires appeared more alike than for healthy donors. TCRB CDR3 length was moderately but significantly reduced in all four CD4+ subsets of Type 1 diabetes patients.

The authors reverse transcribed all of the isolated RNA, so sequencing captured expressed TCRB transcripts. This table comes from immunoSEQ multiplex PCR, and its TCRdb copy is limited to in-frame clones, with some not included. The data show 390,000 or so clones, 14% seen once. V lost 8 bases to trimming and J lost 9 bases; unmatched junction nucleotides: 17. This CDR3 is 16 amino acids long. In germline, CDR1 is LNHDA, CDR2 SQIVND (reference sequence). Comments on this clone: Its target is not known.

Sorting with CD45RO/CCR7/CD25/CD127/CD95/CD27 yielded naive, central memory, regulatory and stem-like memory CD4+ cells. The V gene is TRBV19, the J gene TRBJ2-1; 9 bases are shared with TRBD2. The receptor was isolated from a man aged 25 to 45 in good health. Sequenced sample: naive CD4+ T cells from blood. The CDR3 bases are TGTGCCAGTCCGACCAGAAAGCGGGAGGTAGTTGGTGAGCAGTTCTTC. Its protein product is CASPTRKREVVGEQFF.